This T cell receptor beta chain was sequenced in a study of blood T cell repertoires in COVID-19. Looking at the study overall: Whether acute or convalescent, the COVID-19 samples came from the United States, Italy and Spain. Sources were T cells, B-cell-depleted T cells, or PBMCs; the material itself was cDNA or gDNA.

Original data processing: Nucleated cell number was recorded as an estimate derived from reference gene primer amplification. Profiling relied on immunoSEQ multiplex PCR, and the TCRdb table lists in-frame clones only, not all of them. Clone size and V and J calls were adopted from that table, with D and trimming inferred from the DNA. The sample consists of 100,000 to 150,000 clones, around 83% of them appearing once. Specimen: peripheral blood. The sequence came from a man in his forties or fifties with active or convalescent COVID-19.

The CDR3 DNA is TGTGCCAGCAACCCGGACAGCCTTTACCTTATGGGCTACACCTTC. Protein sequence: CASNPDSLYLMGYTF. The V gene is TRBV28, the J gene TRBJ1-2, with a tentative D call TRBD1 (6 bases). The CDR3 spans 15 residues. V gave up 7 bases and J gave up 8 bases, with 23 bases separating them. Germline loops: CDR1 MDHEN, CDR2 SYDVKM.